These 29 T cell receptor beta chains were all obtained from the same sample, sequenced in a study of long-term antiretroviral therapy in people with HIV. The immunoSEQ assay was v3.0, run at survey level. This table comes from immunoSEQ multiplex PCR, and its TCRdb copy is limited to in-frame clones, with some not included. The sample lists tens of thousands of clones, under 90% occurring once. Here the sequenced sample was unsorted PBMCs, taken at the start of antiretroviral therapy. These receptors originate from a man aged 45-65 years with HIV.

The rearrangement joins TRBV7-8 to TRBJ2-7; D possibly corresponds to TRBD2 (7 bases). The CDR3 has 14 residues. The V and J ends lost 7 bases and 4 bases respectively, with 17 bases between them. Germline V lookup: CDR1 SGHVS, CDR2 FQNEAQ. CDR3 amino acids: CASNQRGGPYEQYF. Here the CDR3 DNA reads TGTGCCAGCAACCAAAGGGGGGGACCATACGAGCAGTACTTC.

The chain joins TRBV7-9 to TRBJ2-1, with a weak D call TRBD1 (5 bases). Between the trimmed V and J ends, which lost 0 bases and 9 bases, there was a span of 9 bases. CDR3 length: 13 amino acids. CDR1 and CDR2 from the germline V gene are SEHNR and FQNEAQ (reference sequence). The DNA of the CDR3 is TGTGCCAGCAGCTTAGCAGGGGCAGGTGAGCAGTTCTTC. Encoded protein: CASSLAGAGEQFF.

The V call is TRBV25-1, the J call TRBJ1-1; D possibly corresponds to TRBD1 (5 bases). The CDR3 is 15 amino acids. The V gene lost 4 bases and the J gene lost 6 bases, with 18 bases spanning the gap. The germline V gene has CDR1 MGHDK and CDR2 SYGVNS. The CDR3 DNA sequence: TGTGCCAGCAGTGCGCCGGGGCAGAATCGGGCTGAAGCTTTCTTT. Protein sequence: CASSAPGQNRAEAFF.

CDR3 amino acids: CASSRNMNTEAFF. The CDR3 nucleotides are TGTGCCAGCAGCCGGAACATGAACACTGAAGCTTTCTTT. The rearrangement links TRBV11-3 to TRBJ1-1; no clear D gene. V shed 5 bases and J shed 0 bases, with 7 bases lying between them. CDR1 is SGHNT, CDR2 YENEEA, per germline. The CDR3 covers 13 residues.

This chain links TRBV5-1 with TRBJ1-1, with D possibly matching TRBD1 (5 bases). The length of the CDR3 is 15 residues. Trimming stripped 4 bases from V and 1 base from J, with 14 bases between. Germline CDR1 is SGHRS and CDR2 is YFSETQ. This CDR3 reads CASSPYRTANTEAFF. In nucleotides, the CDR3 is TGCGCCAGCAGCCCATACAGGACGGCGAACACTGAAGCTTTCTTT.

CDR3 sequence reads: CASSPRGSYGYTF. The CDR3 bases are TGTGCCAGCAGCCCGAGGGGCTCTTATGGCTACACCTTC. This sequence joins TRBV10-3 and TRBJ1-2; maybe TRBD1 (5 bases). The V gene lost 10 bases and the J gene lost 5 bases, with 17 bases spanning the gap. The V gene's germline CDR1 is ENHRY and CDR2 SYGVKD. CDR3 size: 13 residues.

This chain connects TRBV7-3 to TRBJ1-1, with TRBD1 as a possible D gene (5 bases). Trimming left V 2 bases short and J 1 base short, with 8 bases between. This CDR3 has 14 residues. From germline, CDR1 is SGHTA and CDR2 FQGTGA. CDR3 amino acids: CASSLGRGNTEAFF. The CDR3 bases are TGTGCCAGCAGCTTAGGTAGGGGGAACACTGAAGCTTTCTTT.

The chain recombines TRBV4-1 with TRBJ1-2, with D hard to call. V lost 1 base and J 8 bases, leaving 11 bases between the germline ends. The length of the CDR3 is 13 residues. The germline V gene has CDR1 MGHRA and CDR2 YSYEKL. Here the CDR3 reads CASSQGGLHGYTF. The CDR3 coding sequence is TGCGCCAGCAGCCAAGGGGGATTACACGGCTACACCTTC.

The V gene is TRBV6-6, the J gene TRBJ1-5, with 7 bases lining up with TRBD1. The CDR3 is 14 residues long. In germline, CDR1 is MNHNY, CDR2 SVGAGI (reference sequence). The V gene end was trimmed by 6 bases and the J gene end by 3 bases; junction bases not matched to a gene: 5. CDR3 loop: CASRDREPNQPQHF. In nucleotides, the CDR3 is TGTGCCAGCAGAGACAGGGAACCCAATCAGCCCCAGCATTTT.

The J gene is TRBJ2-3, the V gene TRBV18; D may correspond to TRBD1 or TRBD2 (6 bases each). Germline V CDR1 and CDR2: KGHSH, LQKENI. Trimming shortened V by 0 bases and J by 5 bases, and 12 bases separated the two germline ends. This CDR3 spans 15 amino acids. The CDR3 nucleotides are TGTGCCAGCTCACCACCGACCGGGGGCGTAGATACGCAGTATTTT. Amino acids: CASSPPTGGVDTQYF.

This clone has just one count. The V call is TRBV29-1, the J call TRBJ2-7; 7 bases line up with TRBD2. V lost 6 bases and J lost 0; bases outside the gene matches: 5. CDR3 length: 13 residues. Germline V lookup: CDR1 SQVTM, CDR2 ANQGSEA. CDR3 DNA: TGCAGCGTGGGAGGGATCTTCTCCTACGAGCAGTACTTC. Residues: CSVGGIFSYEQYF.

The chain is built from TRBV15 and TRBJ2-6, with a weak D call TRBD2 (6 bases). V lost 1 base and J 3 bases, leaving 7 bases between the germline ends. Germline CDR1 is LNHNV and CDR2 is YYDKDF (reference sequence). This CDR3 comprises 15 residues. CDR3 sequence: CATSRGGDGANVLTF. The CDR3 DNA reads as TGTGCCACCAGCAGAGGGGGGGATGGGGCCAACGTCCTGACTTTC. Full variable domain (remainder filled in from reference TRBV15 and TRBJ2-6): DAMVIQNPRYQVTQFGKPVTLSCSQTLNHNVMYWYQQKSSQAPKLLFHYYDKDFNNEADTPDNFQSRRPNTSFCFLDIRSPGLGDTAMYLCATSRGGDGANVLTFGAGSRLTVL.

V and J are TRBV30 and TRBJ1-3; a possible D gene is TRBD1 (5 bases). The CDR3 contains 12 residues. V was clipped by 4 bases and J by 3 bases, with 7 bases between them. Germline CDR1 reads GTSNPN; CDR2 reads SVGIG (reference sequence). CDR3 region: CAWTGGGNTIYF. The CDR3 DNA follows: TGTGCCTGGACGGGGGGTGGAAACACCATATATTTT. Looking up the rest from reference TRBV30 and TRBJ1-3 gives the full variable domain: SQTIHQWPATLVQPVGSPLSLECTVEGTSNPNLYWYRQAAGRGLQLLFYSVGIGQISSEVPQNLSASRPQDRQFILSSKKLLLSDSGFYLCAWTGGGNTIYFGEGSWLTVV.

The gene calls are TRBV27 and TRBJ2-7; 10 positions agree with TRBD2. The germline V gene has CDR1 MNHEY and CDR2 SMNVEV (reference sequence). This CDR3 comprises 15 residues. The trim removed 0 bases at V and 5 bases at J, leaving 4 bases unmatched. This chain's CDR3 is CASSLSASGRHEQYF. As DNA, the CDR3 is TGTGCCAGCAGTTTATCGGCTAGCGGGAGACACGAGCAGTACTTC.

V gene TRBV15 combines with J gene TRBJ2-7; 10 bases are a match to TRBD2. The CDR3 has 16 residues. From germline, CDR1 is LNHNV and CDR2 YYDKDF (reference sequence). J was trimmed by 0 bases and V by 0 bases; bases with no gene match: 2. This CDR3 reads CATSREGLADSYEQYF. For the CDR3, the DNA is TGTGCCACCAGCAGAGAAGGACTAGCGGACTCCTACGAGCAGTACTTC.

The chain couples TRBV28 to TRBJ1-1, with D maybe TRBD1 (6 bases). Germline V lookup: CDR1 MDHEN, CDR2 SYDVKM. V was clipped by 5 bases and J by 5 bases, with 24 bases between them. The CDR3 spans 17 residues. For the CDR3, the DNA is TGTGCCAGCAGTCACCCCAGATACAGGGAAGTAGGAACTGAAGCTTTCTTT. This gives the protein CASSHPRYREVGTEAFF. The full variable domain, its missing parts supplied by reference TRBV28 and TRBJ1-1, is DVKVTQSSRYLVKRTGEKVFLECVQDMDHENMFWYRQDPGLGLRLIYFSYDVKMKEKGDIPEGYSVSREKKERFSLILESASTNQTSMYLCASSHPRYREVGTEAFFGQGTRLTVV.

The chain has TRBV15 and TRBJ2-7; possibly TRBD1 or TRBD2 for D (6 bases each). The CDR3 has 13 residues. V lost 0 bases and J 4 bases, leaving 7 bases between the germline ends. Germline CDR1 reads LNHNV; CDR2 reads YYDKDF (reference sequence). The CDR3 DNA sequence: TGTGCCACCAGCAGAGAAGGGGGGTACGAGCAGTACTTC. It encodes CATSREGGYEQYF.

This chain links TRBV5-1 with TRBJ1-3; the D gene is possibly TRBD1 (5 bases). Germline-derived CDR1 and CDR2 are SGHRS and YFSETQ. The CDR3 has 18 residues. V shed 4 bases and J shed 0 bases, with 20 bases lying between them. In DNA form, the CDR3 reads TGCGCCAGCAGCCCACGTCCCTTTGGACACAGCTCTGGAAACACCATATATTTT. Residues: CASSPRPFGHSSGNTIYF.

The CDR3 spells CASSYLGGSGNTIYF. DNA for the CDR3: TGTGCCAGCAGTTACTTGGGGGGCTCTGGAAACACCATATATTTT. The chain recombines TRBV6-5 with TRBJ1-3; tentative D call: TRBD1 (5 bases). Germline-derived CDR1 and CDR2 are MNHEY and SVGAGI. V lost 1 base to trimming and J lost 0 bases, with 7 bases between them. This CDR3 comprises 15 residues.

The chain couples TRBV7-9 to TRBJ2-5; 8 nucleotides match TRBD1. V shed 1 base and J 7 bases; nucleotides not matched to a gene: 8. Germline V gene data show CDR1 as SEHNR and CDR2 as FQNEAQ (reference sequence). This CDR3 is built from 15 residues. The CDR3 is CASSLDWDRMGTQYF. The CDR3 DNA reads TGTGCCAGCAGCTTAGATTGGGACAGGATGGGGACCCAGTACTTC.

The rearrangement links TRBV5-5 to TRBJ2-2, with a possible D match to TRBD1 (5 bases). This CDR3 spans 14 amino acids. Germline CDR1 reads SGHKS; CDR2 reads YYEKEE (reference sequence). V was clipped by 1 base and J by 6 bases, with 10 bases between them. CDR3 nucleotides: TGTGCCAGCAGCTTGTTTCAGGGTCCCGGGGAGCTGTTTTTT. Translation: CASSLFQGPGELFF.

This chain joins TRBV6-4 and TRBJ1-5, with a possible D match to TRBD1 (6 bases). V lost 3 bases and J lost 2, with 8 bases in between. The CDR3 extends over 14 amino acids. Per germline, CDR1 MRHNA and CDR2 SNTAGT. The CDR3 DNA follows: TGTGCCAGCAGTGAGGCAGGGGGCAATCAGCCCCAGCATTTT. This encodes CASSEAGGNQPQHF.

This clone was seen more than once but under ten times. The chain recombines TRBV28 with TRBJ1-6; 8 positions match TRBD1. CDR3 size: 13 residues. Germline V gives CDR1 MDHEN, CDR2 SYDVKM. The trim removed 6 bases at V and 7 bases at J, leaving 2 bases unmatched. The CDR3 protein is CASRTGENSPLHF. As DNA, the CDR3 is TGTGCCAGCAGGACAGGGGAGAATTCACCCCTCCACTTT. Filled out from reference TRBV28 and TRBJ1-6, the complete variable domain reads DVKVTQSSRYLVKRTGEKVFLECVQDMDHENMFWYRQDPGLGLRLIYFSYDVKMKEKGDIPEGYSVSREKKERFSLILESASTNQTSMYLCASRTGENSPLHFGNGTRLTVT.

The CDR3 region is CAWAELYGYTF. The CDR3 nucleotides read TGTGCCTGGGCCGAACTCTATGGCTACACCTTC. This chain connects TRBV30 to TRBJ1-2; D ambiguous. This CDR3 comprises 11 residues. V shed 5 bases and J shed 4 bases, with 8 bases lying between them. Germline V gives CDR1 GTSNPN, CDR2 SVGIG (reference sequence). Using reference TRBV30 and TRBJ1-2 for the parts outside the CDR3, the full variable domain is SQTIHQWPATLVQPVGSPLSLECTVEGTSNPNLYWYRQAAGRGLQLLFYSVGIGQISSEVPQNLSASRPQDRQFILSSKKLLLSDSGFYLCAWAELYGYTFGSGTRLTVV.

This chain uses TRBV25-1 with TRBJ1-1, with D unresolved. V lost 2 bases to trimming and J lost 3 bases, with 7 bases between them. The CDR3 totals 13 residues. Per the germline V gene, CDR1 is MGHDK and CDR2 is SYGVNS. The CDR3 spells CASSEQWDTEAFF. The CDR3, as DNA: TGTGCCAGCAGTGAACAATGGGACACTGAAGCTTTCTTT.

The chain is built from TRBV4-3 and TRBJ2-7; D gene ambiguous. Germline loops: CDR1 LGHNA, CDR2 YSLEER. Trimming shortened V by 5 bases and J by 0 bases, and 14 bases separated the two germline ends. The CDR3 contains 15 residues. CDR3: CASSATALSSYEQYF. CDR3 sequence (DNA): TGCGCCAGCAGCGCCACGGCCCTCAGCTCCTACGAGCAGTACTTC.

The chain recombines TRBV27 with TRBJ1-5, with 10 bases matching TRBD1. Germline V lookup: CDR1 MNHEY, CDR2 SMNVEV (reference sequence). The CDR3 runs 15 residues. The trim removed 6 bases at V and 8 bases at J, leaving 10 bases unmatched. The CDR3 DNA is TGTGCCAGCAGCCCCACCTGGGACAGGGGTAAGCCCCAGCATTTT. Amino acid sequence: CASSPTWDRGKPQHF.

This clone was seen only a few times. This chain connects TRBV19 to TRBJ2-5, with unresolved D. Trimming took 4 bases from V and 2 from J, leaving 8 bases between them. CDR3 size: 13 residues. CDR1 LNHDA and CDR2 SQIVND come from the germline V gene (reference sequence). In nucleotides, the CDR3 is TGTGCCAGTAGTAGCGGTGGACAAGAGACCCAGTACTTC. It specifies CASSSGGQETQYF.

V usage is TRBV10-3 and J usage is TRBJ1-1, with 7 bases aligning to TRBD1. Germline CDR1 and CDR2: ENHRY and SYGVKD. V lost 6 bases to trimming and J lost 4 bases; unmatched junction nucleotides: 11. The CDR3 sequence is 15 residues long. CDR3 amino acids: CAIRSTGSEVTEAFF. Written as DNA, the CDR3 is TGTGCCATCAGATCGACAGGGTCTGAGGTCACTGAAGCTTTCTTT.